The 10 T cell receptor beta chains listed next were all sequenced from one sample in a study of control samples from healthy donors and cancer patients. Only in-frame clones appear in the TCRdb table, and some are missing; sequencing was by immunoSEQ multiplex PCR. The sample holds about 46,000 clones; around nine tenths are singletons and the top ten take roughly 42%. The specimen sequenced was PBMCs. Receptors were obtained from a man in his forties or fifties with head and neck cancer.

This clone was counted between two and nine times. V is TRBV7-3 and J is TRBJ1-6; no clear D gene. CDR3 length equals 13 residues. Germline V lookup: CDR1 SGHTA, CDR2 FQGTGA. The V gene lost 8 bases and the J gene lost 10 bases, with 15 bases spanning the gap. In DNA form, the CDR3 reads TGTGCCAGCGCCTTTGGACCGCTCTCACCCCTCCACTTT. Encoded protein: CASAFGPLSPLHF. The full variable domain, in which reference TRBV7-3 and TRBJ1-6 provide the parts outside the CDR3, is GAGVSQTPSNKVTEKGKYVELRCDPISGHTALYWYRQSLGQGPEFLIYFQGTGAADDSGLPNDRFFAVRPEGSVSTLKIQRTERGDSAVYLCASAFGPLSPLHFGNGTRLTVT.

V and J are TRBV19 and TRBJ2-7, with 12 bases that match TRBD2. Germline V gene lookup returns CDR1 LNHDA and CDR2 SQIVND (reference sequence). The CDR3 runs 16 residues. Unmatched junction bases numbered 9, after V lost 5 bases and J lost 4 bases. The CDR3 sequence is CASSPTRTSGVYEQYF. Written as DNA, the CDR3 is TGTGCCAGTAGTCCAACCAGGACTAGCGGGGTTTACGAGCAGTACTTC. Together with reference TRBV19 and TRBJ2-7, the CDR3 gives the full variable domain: DGGITQSPKYLFRKEGQNVTLSCEQNLNHDAMYWYRQDPGQGLRLIYYSQIVNDFQKGDIAEGYSVSREKKESFPLTVTSAQKNPTAFYLCASSPTRTSGVYEQYFGPGTRLTVT.

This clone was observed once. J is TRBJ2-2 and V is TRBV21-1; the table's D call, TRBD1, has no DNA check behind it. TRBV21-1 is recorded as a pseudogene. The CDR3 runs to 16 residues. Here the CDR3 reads CASSEESGELAGELFF. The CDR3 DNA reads TGTGCCAGCAGCGAGGAATCAGGGGAGTTGGCCGGGGAGCTGTTTTTT.

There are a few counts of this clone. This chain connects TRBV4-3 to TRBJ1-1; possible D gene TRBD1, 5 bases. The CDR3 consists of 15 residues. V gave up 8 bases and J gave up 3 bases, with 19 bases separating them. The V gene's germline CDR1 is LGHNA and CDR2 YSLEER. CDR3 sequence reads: CASRRTRSGDTEAFF. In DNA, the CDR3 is TGCGCCAGCCGGCGCACCCGCTCGGGGGACACTGAAGCTTTCTTT.

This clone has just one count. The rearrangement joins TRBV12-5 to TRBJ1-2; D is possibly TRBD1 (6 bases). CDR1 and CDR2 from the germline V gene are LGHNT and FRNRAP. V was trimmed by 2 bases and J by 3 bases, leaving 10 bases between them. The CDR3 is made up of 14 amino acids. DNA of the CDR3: TGTGCTAGTGGTTTGCCCCAGGGGCACTATGGCTACACCTTC. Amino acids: CASGLPQGHYGYTF. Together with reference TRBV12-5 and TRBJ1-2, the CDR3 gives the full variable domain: DARVTQTPRHKVTEMGQEVTMRCQPILGHNTVFWYRQTMMQGLELLAYFRNRAPLDDSGMPKDRFSAEMPDATLATLKIQPSEPRDSAVYFCASGLPQGHYGYTFGSGTRLTVV.

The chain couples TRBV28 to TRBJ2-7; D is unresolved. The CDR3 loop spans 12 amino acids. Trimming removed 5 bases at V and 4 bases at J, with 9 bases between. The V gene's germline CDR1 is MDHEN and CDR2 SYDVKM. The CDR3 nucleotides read TGTGCCAGCAGTCGCCCGGTTTACGAGCAGTACTTC. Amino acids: CASSRPVYEQYF.

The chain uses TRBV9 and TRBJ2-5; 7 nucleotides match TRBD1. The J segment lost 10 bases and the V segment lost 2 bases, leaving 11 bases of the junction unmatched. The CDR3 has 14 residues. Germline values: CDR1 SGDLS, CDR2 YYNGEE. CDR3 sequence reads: CASSVDRTPRDQYF. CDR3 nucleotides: TGTGCCAGCAGCGTGGACAGGACCCCAAGGGACCAGTACTTC.

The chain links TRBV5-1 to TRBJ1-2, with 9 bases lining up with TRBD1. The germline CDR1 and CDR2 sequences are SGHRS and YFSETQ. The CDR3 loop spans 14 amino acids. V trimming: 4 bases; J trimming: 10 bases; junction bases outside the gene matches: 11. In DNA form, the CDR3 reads TGCGCCAGCAGCGCACAGGGGGCTATGGGAATCTACACCTTC. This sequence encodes CASSAQGAMGIYTF.

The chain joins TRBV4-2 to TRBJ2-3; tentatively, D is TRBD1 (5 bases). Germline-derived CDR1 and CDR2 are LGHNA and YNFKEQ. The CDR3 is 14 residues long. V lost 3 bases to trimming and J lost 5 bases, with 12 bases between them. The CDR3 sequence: CASSQIRTKDTQYF. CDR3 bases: TGTGCCAGCAGCCAGATTAGGACAAAAGATACGCAGTATTTT.

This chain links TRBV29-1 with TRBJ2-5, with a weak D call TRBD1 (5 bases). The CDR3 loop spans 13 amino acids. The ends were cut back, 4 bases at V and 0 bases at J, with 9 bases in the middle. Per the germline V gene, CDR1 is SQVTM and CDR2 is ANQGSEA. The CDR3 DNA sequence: TGCAGCGTTGGGGGCTCGTACCAAGAGACCCAGTACTTC. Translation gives CSVGGSYQETQYF.